A selection of T cell receptor beta chains follows, all from one sample in a study of T cells in Graves' hyperthyroidism and ophthalmopathy. TCRdb analysed the multiplex PCR reads with MiXCR anew, one entry per CDR3 protein. The sample comprises approximately 480,000 distinct CDR3 sequences, roughly 20% of which are singletons, and 26% rests with the top ten. Input material: blood. The source is a man between 18 and 29 years old with Graves' hyperthyroidism. CDR3s include the opening cysteine and the closing phenylalanine or tryptophan. A D gene is named only where the DNA matches it firmly. Clone size is stated in some rows and not others, as once, few, many or a class when expanded.

d_gene,j_gene,abundance,v_gene,CDR3aa,CDR3nt
.,TRBJ1-1,many,TRBV19,CASSINRGRKNEAFF,TGTGCCAGTAGTATAAACCGGGGGCGCAAGAATGAAGCTTTCTTT
TRBD1,TRBJ1-1,many,TRBV19,CASTIQGGTEAFF,TGTGCCAGTACCATACAGGGGGGGACTGAAGCTTTCTTT
TRBD1,TRBJ1-1,.,TRBV30,CAWRAGQGAIGMAFF,TGTGCCTGGAGGGCAGGACAGGGGGCTATCGGTATGGCTTTCTTT
.,TRBJ1-2,many,TRBV3-1,CASSQDRDLLNYGYTF,TGTGCCAGCAGCCAAGACCGGGACCTCTTAAACTATGGCTACACCTTC
.,TRBJ2-7,few,TRBV4-1,CASSQDRIPSYEQYF,TGCGCCAGCAGCCAAGACAGGATACCATCCTACGAGCAGTACTTC
TRBD1,TRBJ1-6,few,TRBV2,CASSELNPGQPSPLHF,TGTGCCAGCAGTGAACTCAACCCGGGACAGCCGTCGCCCCTCCACTTT
.,TRBJ1-2,many,TRBV24-1,CATSGWDGGYTF,TGTGCCACCAGTGGGTGGGACGGAGGCTACACCTTC
.,TRBJ2-4,many,TRBV28,CASSLWGAGESKNIQYF,TGTGCCAGCAGTTTATGGGGGGCAGGGGAGTCCAAAAACATTCAGTACTTC
TRBD1,TRBJ1-1,.,TRBV12-3/TRBV12-4,CASSQDREKEAFF,TGTGCCAGCAGTCAAGACAGGGAGAAGGAAGCTTTCTTT
TRBD1,TRBJ1-2,.,TRBV28,CASRGTGVGVTYGYTF,TGTGCCAGCAGGGGCACAGGGGTAGGGGTAACATATGGCTACACCTTC
.,TRBJ2-2,.,TRBV29-1,CSVDREGHGELFF,TGCAGCGTCGACAGGGAGGGTCACGGGGAGCTGTTTTTT
TRBD2,TRBJ2-2,once,TRBV6-1,CASAGLVDTGELFF,TGTGCCAGCGCGGGACTAGTCGACACCGGGGAGCTGTTTTTT
.,TRBJ2-5,few,TRBV5-1,CASSRRSQETQYF,TGCGCCAGCAGCAGACGGTCACAAGAGACCCAGTACTTC
.,TRBJ2-2,.,TRBV12-5,CASFGIPNTGELFF,TGTGCTAGTTTTGGCATACCGAACACCGGGGAGCTGTTTTTT
TRBD1,TRBJ1-5,many,TRBV12-3/TRBV12-4,CASSLLQGLQPQHF,TGTGCCAGCAGTCTATTACAGGGGTTGCAGCCCCAGCATTTT
.,TRBJ2-7,.,TRBV29-1,CSSRDGYEQYF,TGCAGCTCCCGGGACGGCTACGAGCAGTACTTC
TRBD2,TRBJ2-2,many,TRBV20-1,CSAKSRTRFVTGELFF,TGCAGTGCGAAATCCCGGACTAGATTCGTGACCGGGGAGCTGTTTTTT
.,TRBJ2-2,many,TRBV19,CASSMKRTGELFF,TGTGCCAGTAGTATGAAAAGGACCGGGGAGCTGTTTTTT
TRBD1,TRBJ1-2,once,TRBV6-1,CASSVGTGGAANYGYTF,TGTGCCAGCAGTGTGGGGACAGGGGGCGCCGCTAACTATGGCTACACCTTC
.,TRBJ2-7,many,TRBV28,CASSNGGNSDEQYF,TGTGCCAGCAGTAACGGGGGAAATAGCGACGAGCAGTACTTC
.,TRBJ1-1,many,TRBV27,CASSFRPGMNTEAFF,TGTGCCAGCAGTTTTAGGCCGGGGATGAACACTGAAGCTTTCTTT
.,TRBJ2-7,few,TRBV29-1,CSVEISSDEQYF,TGCAGCGTTGAAATATCCTCCGACGAGCAGTACTTC
.,TRBJ1-1,few,TRBV18,CASSPQAQNTEAFF,TGTGCCAGCTCACCACAGGCCCAAAACACTGAAGCTTTCTTT